This TCR beta chain was documented in a study of T-cell memory formation after mild COVID-19. Study-wide context: Largely, TCR clusters stayed within a single donor. Whole-study findings and limits: The study found contracting CD4+ clones mainly in CM and EM and contracting CD8+ clones in EMRA. Prior to infection, memory already included some responding clones, suggesting cross-reactive memory joined. In second-wave clones peaking day 37, SARS-CoV-2 specificity remained unconfirmed.

To note about this clonotype: Its antigen is as yet unknown.

Germline values: CDR1 MDHEN, CDR2 SYDVKM. Trimming left V 5 bases short and J 3 bases short, with 17 bases between. This CDR3 is 15 amino acids long. One entry per CDR3 protein results from TCRdb running MiXCR on the 5' RACE reads. In the table there are hundreds of thousands of distinct CDR3 sequences, less than 25% of which are singletons. V usage is TRBV28 and J usage is TRBJ2-7; no definite D call. This clonotype originated in an adult woman who had mild COVID-19 (a few samples of this study predate the infection). Cell type and time point are not known. Material: PBMCs or a T cell subset sorted from them (not recorded which). CDR3 amino acids: CASSRRVPLNYEQYF. The CDR3 DNA follows: TGTGCCAGCAGTCGTCGGGTACCTCTAAACTACGAGCAGTACTTC.